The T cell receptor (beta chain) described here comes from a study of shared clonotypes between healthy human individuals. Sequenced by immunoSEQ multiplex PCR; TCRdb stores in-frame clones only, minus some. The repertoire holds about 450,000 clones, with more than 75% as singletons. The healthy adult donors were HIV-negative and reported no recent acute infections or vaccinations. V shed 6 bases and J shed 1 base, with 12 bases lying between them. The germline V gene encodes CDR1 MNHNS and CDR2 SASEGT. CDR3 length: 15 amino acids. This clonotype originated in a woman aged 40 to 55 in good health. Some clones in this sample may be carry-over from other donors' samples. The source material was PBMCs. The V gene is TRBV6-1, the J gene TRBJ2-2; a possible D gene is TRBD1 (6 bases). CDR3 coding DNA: TGTGCCAGCAGGGCCTTGGGACAGAACACCGGGGAGCTGTTTTTT. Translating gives CASRALGQNTGELFF.